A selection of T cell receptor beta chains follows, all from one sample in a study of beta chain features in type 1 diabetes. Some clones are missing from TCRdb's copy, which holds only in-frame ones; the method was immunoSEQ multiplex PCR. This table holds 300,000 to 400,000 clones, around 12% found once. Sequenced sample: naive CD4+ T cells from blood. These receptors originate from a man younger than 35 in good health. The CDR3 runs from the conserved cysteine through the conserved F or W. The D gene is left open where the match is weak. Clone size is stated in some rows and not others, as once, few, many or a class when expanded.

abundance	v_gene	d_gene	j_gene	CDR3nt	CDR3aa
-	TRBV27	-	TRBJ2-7	TGTGCCAGCAGTCGGCCCCGGGAACCCTACGAGCAGTACTTC	CASSRPREPYEQYF
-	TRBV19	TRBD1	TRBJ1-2	TGTGCCAGTAGTATTCTGGGACAGGGCACGCTAGACTATGGCTACACCTTC	CASSILGQGTLDYGYTF
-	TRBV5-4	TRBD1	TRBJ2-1	TGTGCCAGCGAGCTCGGGGGACAGGCAGGCAATGAGCAGTTCTTC	CASELGGQAGNEQFF
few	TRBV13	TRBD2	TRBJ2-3	TGTGCCAGCAGCTTAGAGTCGCTAGCGGGAGAACGCACAGATACGCAGTATTTT	CASSLESLAGERTDTQYF
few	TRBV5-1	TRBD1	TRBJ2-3	TGCGCCAGCAGCCTAAGTACAGGGGACACAGATACGCAGTATTTT	CASSLSTGDTDTQYF
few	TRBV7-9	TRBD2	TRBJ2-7	TGTGCCAGCAGCCCTCCCCTTGGACTAGCGGGTCACTACGAGCAGTACTTC	CASSPPLGLAGHYEQYF
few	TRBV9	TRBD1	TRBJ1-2	TGTGCCAGCACCCGGGACAGCTCCTATGGCTACACCTTC	CASTRDSSYGYTF
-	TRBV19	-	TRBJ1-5	TGTGCCAGTGGGGGGAATAGCAATCAGCCCCAGCATTTT	CASGGNSNQPQHF
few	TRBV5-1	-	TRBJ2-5	TGCGCCAGCAGCTTCATGTACAGGGTTGACACCCAGTACTTC	CASSFMYRVDTQYF
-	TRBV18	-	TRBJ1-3	TGTGCCAGCTCACCCACAACGGGCTCTGGAAACACCATATATTTT	CASSPTTGSGNTIYF
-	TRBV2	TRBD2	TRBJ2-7	TGTGCCAGCAGTACTAGCGGCTACGAGCAGTACTTC	CASSTSGYEQYF
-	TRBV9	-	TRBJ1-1	TGTGCCAGCAGCGTAGCGGAACAACTCGGGGCTGAAGCTTTCTTT	CASSVAEQLGAEAFF
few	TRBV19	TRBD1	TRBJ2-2	TGTGCCAGTAGTCCACTGGACAGGTCCGACACCGGGGAGCTGTTTTTT	CASSPLDRSDTGELFF
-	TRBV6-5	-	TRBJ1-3	TGTGCCAGCAGTTACAACGCAGGGGTTGCTGGAAACACCATATATTTT	CASSYNAGVAGNTIYF
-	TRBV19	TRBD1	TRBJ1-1	TGTGCCGCCGGGACAGGTATGAACACTGAAGCTTTCTTT	CAAGTGMNTEAFF
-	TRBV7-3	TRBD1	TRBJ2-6	TGTGCCAGCAGCTTAATCCCCGGACAGGCGGCCAACGTCCTGACTTTC	CASSLIPGQAANVLTF
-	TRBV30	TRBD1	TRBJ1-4	TGTGCCTGGAGTGCCCAGGGACAGGGGAATGAAAAACTGTTTTTT	CAWSAQGQGNEKLFF
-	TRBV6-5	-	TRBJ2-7	TGTGCCAGCAGCTTCAGGGGTTTCGAGGAGCAGTACTTC	CASSFRGFEEQYF
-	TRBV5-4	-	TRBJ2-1	TGTGCCAGCAGCTTACCCCAACTAGAACGCGGTGAGCAGTTCTTC	CASSLPQLERGEQFF
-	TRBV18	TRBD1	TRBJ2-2	TGTGCCAGCTCCCTACAGGGGGCTCCGAACACCGGGGAGCTGTTTTTT	CASSLQGAPNTGELFF
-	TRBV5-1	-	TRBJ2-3	TGCGCCAGCAGCGTAGAGTCAGATACGCAGTATTTT	CASSVESDTQYF
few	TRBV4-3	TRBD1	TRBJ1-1	TGCGCCAGCAGCCATGGGGACAGGGACTTCACTGAAGCTTTCTTT	CASSHGDRDFTEAFF